These 23 T cell receptor beta chains were sequenced from one sample in a study of blood T cells in healthy people across ages. With a J-beta primer mix and a sample-barcoded 5' primer, a second PCR ran roughly 6 to 11 cycles. Via MiXCR, TCRdb re-called the 5' RACE reads, giving one row per CDR3 protein. The sample includes roughly 1.9 million distinct CDR3 sequences, roughly two fifths of them seen just once. The sequenced sample was blood. The origin of the receptors is a human donor in good health.

CDR3 in DNA: TGTGCCGGTCAGACAGCTTACGAGCAGTACTTC. Encoded protein: CAGQTAYEQYF. The rearrangement uses TRBV28 and TRBJ2-7, with a possible D match to TRBD1 (5 bases). Trimming removed 11 bases at V and 4 bases at J, with 12 bases between. The germline V gene encodes CDR1 MDHEN and CDR2 SYDVKM. The CDR3 length is 11 residues.

This sequence joins TRBV5-1 and TRBJ1-2; 8 bases fit TRBD1. With 4 bases clipped from V and 4 bases from J, the junction kept 6 bases outside the gene matches. There are 14 residues in the CDR3. CDR1 and CDR2 (germline): SGHRS, YFSETQ. The CDR3 region has the DNA TGCGCCAGCAGCGTGGACAGGGATCTCTATGGCTACACCTTC. This encodes CASSVDRDLYGYTF.

V gene TRBV12-3 or TRBV12-4 combines with J gene TRBJ1-3; D is uncertain. There are 13 residues in the CDR3. Trimming removed 7 bases from V and 0 bases from J, with 7 bases in between. DNA of the CDR3: TGTGCCAGCAAGAGGAGCTCTGGAAACACCATATATTTT. It translates to CASKRSSGNTIYF.

This clonotype has more than one count but fewer than ten. This chain connects TRBV4-2 to TRBJ2-3; TRBD1 aligns across 8 bases. The V gene end was trimmed by 3 bases and the J gene end by 1 base; junction bases not matched to a gene: 6. The CDR3 has 16 amino acids. The germline V gene has CDR1 LGHNA and CDR2 YNFKEQ. The CDR3 reads CASSHPDRDGTDTQYF. The DNA of the CDR3 is TGTGCCAGCAGCCACCCGGACAGGGATGGCACAGATACGCAGTATTTT.

This clonotype was counted a few times. The CDR3: CASSFDTTSYEQYF. As DNA, the CDR3 is TGTGCCAGCAGTTTTGATACGACCTCCTACGAGCAGTACTTC. The J gene is TRBJ2-4, the V gene TRBV28; D gene ambiguous. The J call is in doubt because the DNA end fits TRBJ2-7 better. Germline V lookup: CDR1 MDHEN, CDR2 SYDVKM. CDR3 length equals 14 residues.

The chain couples TRBV6-5 to TRBJ1-2, with D possibly matching TRBD1 (5 bases). The CDR3 spans 14 residues. Germline CDR1 reads MNHEY; CDR2 reads SVGAGI. Trimming removed 0 bases at V and 6 bases at J, with 11 bases between. The CDR3 DNA reads as TGTGCCAGCAGTTACTCAGAAGGGGTGGATGGCTACACCTTC. Translation: CASSYSEGVDGYTF.

This sequence joins TRBV3-1 and TRBJ2-5; 9 positions agree with TRBD1. CDR1 is LGHDT and CDR2 is YNNKEL in the germline V gene (reference sequence). The CDR3 consists of 14 residues. Trimming cost V 4 bases and J 5 bases; bases outside gene matches: 5. CDR3 loop: CASSPIGTGETQYF. DNA of the CDR3: TGTGCCAGCAGCCCAATAGGGACAGGGGAGACCCAGTACTTC.

This chain connects TRBV20-1 to TRBJ2-5, with 7 bases that match TRBD1. Germline CDR1 DFQATT, CDR2 SNEGSKA (reference sequence). This CDR3 region has 18 residues. V was pared by 5 bases and J by 4 bases, with 22 bases of the junction left unmatched. The CDR3 DNA is TGCAGTGCTGCGCGAATCGGACAGGACCTCTTAAGGGGAGAGACCCAGTACTTC. Translating gives CSAARIGQDLLRGETQYF.

This chain connects TRBV29-1 to TRBJ2-7, with TRBD1 matching 8 bases. Germline values: CDR1 SQVTM, CDR2 ANQGSEA. The V gene end was trimmed by 5 bases and the J gene end by 6 bases; junction bases not matched to a gene: 6. This CDR3 has 12 amino acids. CDR3 DNA sequence: TGCAGCGTTAGTCCAGGGGGCACCGAGCAGTACTTC. Translating gives CSVSPGGTEQYF.

V gene TRBV20-1 combines with J gene TRBJ2-5; 12 bases fit TRBD2. Germline loops: CDR1 DFQATT, CDR2 SNEGSKA (reference sequence). The CDR3 contains 15 residues. V lost 2 bases to trimming and J lost 4 bases; unmatched junction nucleotides: 5. The CDR3 protein is CSARSLAGGGETQYF. For the CDR3, the DNA is TGCAGTGCTAGATCACTAGCGGGGGGAGGAGAGACCCAGTACTTC.

The rearrangement uses TRBV11-2 and TRBJ1-1; D gene uncertain. The V gene lost 6 bases and the J gene lost 2 bases, with 13 bases spanning the gap. This CDR3 contains 14 residues. The germline V gene has CDR1 SGHAT and CDR2 FQNNGV. The CDR3 DNA reads as TGTGCCAGCAGATACTGGCGGGGAAACACTGAAGCTTTCTTT. Protein product: CASRYWRGNTEAFF.

Concerning this clonotype itself: Since no conserved phenylalanine or tryptophan closes the CDR3, a read error is the likely cause. The chain employs TRBV23-1 and TRBJ1-6, with D perhaps TRBD1 (5 bases). TRBV23-1 is noted as an ORF with a role that remains uncertain. This CDR3 comprises 17 residues. V was trimmed by 4 bases and J by 7 bases, leaving 20 bases between them. The CDR3 coding sequence is TGCGCCAGCAGTCCCTCCCCTCAGGGCCTGGGGAATTCACCCCTCCACATT. It yields the protein CASSPSPQGLGNSPLHI.

The chain is built from TRBV6-5 and TRBJ2-1; D is unclear. The CDR3 runs 14 residues. Germline CDR1 and CDR2: MNHEY and SVGAGI. With 8 bases removed from V and 2 bases from J, the gap between germline ends came to 13 bases. The CDR3 DNA is TGTGCCAGCGCAGAGGATGTTACCTACAATGAGCAGTTCTTC. It encodes CASAEDVTYNEQFF.

V is TRBV6-5 and J is TRBJ1-3; unclear D gene. Trimming removed 2 bases from V and 0 bases from J, with 14 bases in between. Germline loops: CDR1 MNHEY, CDR2 SVGAGI. The CDR3 consists of 17 residues. The CDR3: CASSYEARGASGNTIYF. The CDR3 coding sequence is TGTGCCAGCAGTTACGAGGCTCGGGGAGCCTCTGGAAACACCATATATTTT.

The DNA of the CDR3 is TGTGCTGTGGGCAGCCTCAACACTGAAGCTTTCTTT. Protein: CAVGSLNTEAFF. This chain uses TRBV5-6 with TRBJ1-1; D remains unclear. This CDR3 spans 12 amino acids. CDR1 SGHDT and CDR2 YYEEEE come from the germline V gene.

V usage is TRBV20-1 and J usage is TRBJ2-5, with D hard to call. The ends were cut back, 2 bases at V and 2 bases at J, with 9 bases in the middle. Germline V gene data show CDR1 as DFQATT and CDR2 as SNEGSKA (reference sequence). The CDR3 consists of 13 residues. The CDR3 sequence: CSARKGPQETQYF. As DNA, the CDR3 is TGCAGTGCTAGAAAGGGCCCTCAAGAGACCCAGTACTTC.

V and J are TRBV7-9 and TRBJ2-3; TRBD1 agrees at 7 bases. J gave up 5 bases and V 6 bases, and 8 bases lay outside the gene matches. The germline V gene encodes CDR1 SEHNR and CDR2 FQNEAQ (reference sequence). This CDR3 spans 14 amino acids. This CDR3 is CASRWGQGEDTQYF. The CDR3 nucleotides are TGTGCCAGCAGGTGGGGGCAGGGGGAAGATACGCAGTATTTT.

The sample holds a few counts of this clonotype. J is TRBJ2-1 and V is TRBV7-9; D unclear. The CDR3 contains 14 residues. CDR1 and CDR2 (germline): SEHNR, FQNEAQ (reference sequence). V lost 3 bases to trimming and J lost 4 bases, with 10 bases between them. The DNA for the CDR3 is TGTGCCAGCAGCTTCAACAGAGTTTACAATGAGCAGTTCTTC. Protein product: CASSFNRVYNEQFF.

CDR3 sequence: CATQLAERNIQYF. The CDR3 DNA reads TGTGCCACCCAACTAGCGGAGCGGAACATTCAGTACTTC. The rearrangement links TRBV10-3 to TRBJ2-4, with 8 bases matching TRBD2. The V gene end was trimmed by 10 bases and the J gene end by 7 bases; junction bases not matched to a gene: 9. The CDR3 covers 13 residues. CDR1 is ENHRY and CDR2 is SYGVKD in the germline V gene.

This clonotype was found a few times. The chain recombines TRBV20-1 with TRBJ1-6; 9 nucleotides match TRBD1. CDR3 length: 13 residues. Trimming cost V 5 bases and J 8 bases; bases outside gene matches: 4. Germline V gene lookup returns CDR1 DFQATT and CDR2 SNEGSKA (reference sequence). The CDR3 sequence is CSAARDRDSPLHF. The DNA of the CDR3 is TGCAGTGCTGCCCGGGACAGGGATTCACCCCTCCACTTT.

A few counts support this clonotype. The rearrangement uses TRBV7-2 and TRBJ2-1; 8 bases line up with TRBD1. V shed 5 bases and J 4 bases; nucleotides not matched to a gene: 10. This CDR3 contains 16 residues. Germline V CDR1 and CDR2: SGHTA, FQGNSA. This chain's CDR3 is CASSPWTGKGYNEQFF. The CDR3 nucleotides read TGTGCCAGCAGCCCATGGACAGGGAAGGGGTACAATGAGCAGTTCTTC.

This clonotype was picked up many times. Here the CDR3 DNA reads TGCAGCGCTGACAGCACTAACTATGGCTACACCTTC. Translating it yields CSADSTNYGYTF. The chain links TRBV29-1 to TRBJ1-2; a possible D gene is TRBD1 (5 bases). Trimming shortened V by 7 bases and J by 0 bases, and 9 bases separated the two germline ends. Germline CDR1 SQVTM, CDR2 ANQGSEA. This CDR3 spans 12 amino acids.

Only a few counts were recorded for this clonotype. The chain joins TRBV6-4 to TRBJ1-1, with a possible D match to TRBD1 (5 bases). This CDR3 contains 13 residues. Trimming took off 0 bases at V and 11 bases at J, with 13 bases between the two ends. CDR1 and CDR2 (germline): MRHNA, SNTAGT. The CDR3 sequence is CASSDSGDTRAFF. CDR3 sequence (DNA): TGTGCCAGCAGTGACTCAGGGGATACGAGGGCTTTCTTT.